A selection of T cell receptor beta chains follows, all from one sample in a study of monozygotic twins with inflammatory bowel disease. TCRdb derives one entry per CDR3 protein from the 5' RACE reads, leaving out DNA. This sample lists some 200,000 distinct CDR3 sequences; its ten largest clones have approximately 7.7%. The sequenced sample was blood. These receptors all come from a human donor with ulcerative colitis or Crohn's disease, or a healthy co-twin of an affected twin (not recorded which). Both conserved end residues are part of each CDR3.

j_call: TRBJ2-7
v_call: TRBV9
cdr3_aa: CASSRGASGIFYEQYF

j_call: TRBJ1-2
v_call: TRBV12-3/TRBV12-4
cdr3_aa: CASSNSLYGYTF

j_call: TRBJ2-1
v_call: TRBV20-1
cdr3_aa: CSLASLRGNEQFF

j_call: TRBJ2-7
v_call: TRBV20-1
cdr3_aa: CSASPGERGGSEQYF

j_call: TRBJ1-2
v_call: TRBV7-9
cdr3_aa: CASSFAGTGRIGYTF

j_call: TRBJ2-7
v_call: TRBV7-9
cdr3_aa: CASSPEGGPYEQYF

j_call: TRBJ2-1
v_call: TRBV15
cdr3_aa: CATSRRQTNNEQFF

j_call: TRBJ1-2
v_call: TRBV6-1
cdr3_aa: CASSEEGSDLWGYTF

j_call: TRBJ2-5
v_call: TRBV20-1
cdr3_aa: CSGRAPGFRETQYF

j_call: TRBJ1-1
v_call: TRBV30
cdr3_aa: CAGGGRTEAFF

j_call: TRBJ2-1
v_call: TRBV7-2
cdr3_aa: CASSLEGGTEQFF

j_call: TRBJ1-3
v_call: TRBV12-3/TRBV12-4
cdr3_aa: CATSLGGNTIYF

j_call: TRBJ2-1
v_call: TRBV14
cdr3_aa: CASSQDRGIEQFF

j_call: TRBJ2-1
v_call: TRBV12-3/TRBV12-4
cdr3_aa: CASSFAGAVNEQFF

j_call: TRBJ2-2
v_call: TRBV4-2
cdr3_aa: CASSQDSSGIQPGELFF

j_call: TRBJ2-7
v_call: TRBV12-3/TRBV12-4
cdr3_aa: CASSLGSTYEQYF

j_call: TRBJ2-2
v_call: TRBV6-5
cdr3_aa: CASSYRGDTGELFF

j_call: TRBJ1-1
v_call: TRBV19
cdr3_aa: CASSSSDRRSYGEAFF

j_call: TRBJ2-1
v_call: TRBV5-6
cdr3_aa: CASSFPTSYNEQFF

j_call: TRBJ2-1
v_call: TRBV7-6
cdr3_aa: CASSRGGFDEQFF

j_call: TRBJ2-2
v_call: TRBV12-3/TRBV12-4
cdr3_aa: CASSFEEGFENTGELFF

j_call: TRBJ2-5
v_call: TRBV27
cdr3_aa: CASSLRTVPGETQYF

j_call: TRBJ2-2
v_call: TRBV5-1
cdr3_aa: CASSPSLASNTGELFF

j_call: TRBJ2-3
v_call: TRBV6-1
cdr3_aa: CASSLLPGASGIRDTQYF

j_call: TRBJ2-7
v_call: TRBV12-3/TRBV12-4
cdr3_aa: CASRTSGEQYF

j_call: TRBJ2-1
v_call: TRBV7-2
cdr3_aa: CASSPLPGQGLVQFF

j_call: TRBJ2-1
v_call: TRBV5-1
cdr3_aa: CASSLEGTGNNEQFF

j_call: TRBJ2-7
v_call: TRBV25-1
cdr3_aa: CASSEKITAYEQYF

j_call: TRBJ2-7
v_call: TRBV7-9
cdr3_aa: CASSPTVRTGDPHEQYF